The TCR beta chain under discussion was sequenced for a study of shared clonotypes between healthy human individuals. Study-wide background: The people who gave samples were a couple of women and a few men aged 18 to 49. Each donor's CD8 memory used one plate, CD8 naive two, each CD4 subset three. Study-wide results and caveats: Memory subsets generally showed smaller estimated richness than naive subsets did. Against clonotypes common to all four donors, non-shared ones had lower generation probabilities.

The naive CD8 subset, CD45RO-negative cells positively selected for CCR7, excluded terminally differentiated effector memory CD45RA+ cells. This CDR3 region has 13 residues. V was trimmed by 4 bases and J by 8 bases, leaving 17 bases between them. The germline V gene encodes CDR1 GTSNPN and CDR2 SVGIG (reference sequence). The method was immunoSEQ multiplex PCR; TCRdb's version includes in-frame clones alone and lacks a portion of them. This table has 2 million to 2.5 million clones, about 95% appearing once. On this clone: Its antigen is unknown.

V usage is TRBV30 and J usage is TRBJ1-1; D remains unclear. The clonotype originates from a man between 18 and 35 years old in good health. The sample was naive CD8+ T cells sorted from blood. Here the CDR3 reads CAWTDREQLEAFF. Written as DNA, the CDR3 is TGTGCCTGGACTGATCGGGAGCAGTTAGAAGCTTTCTTT.